These T cell receptor beta chains were read from a single sample in a study of T cell responses to AZD1222 COVID-19 vaccine. The assay was immunoSEQ multiplex PCR, and TCRdb's table has in-frame clones only and misses some. The sample includes approximately 180,000 clones, approximately 90% of them seen just once. The sequences come from peripheral blood, collected on day 0 of AZD1222 vaccination. All receptors derive from an adult in good health. Each CDR3 is given with its conserved first and last residue. A D gene is named only where the DNA matches it firmly. Not all rows give a size; the values are once, few, many and, for expanded clones, a class.

v_gene,d_gene,abundance,j_gene,CDR3nt,CDR3aa
TRBV2,NA,NA,TRBJ2-1,TGTGCCAGCAGGGACGGTTACAATGAGCAGTTCTTC,CASRDGYNEQFF
TRBV15,TRBD1,NA,TRBJ2-1,TGTGCCACCAGCAGAGTCAGGACAGGACCTTACAATGAGCAGTTCTTC,CATSRVRTGPYNEQFF
TRBV5-1,NA,NA,TRBJ1-5,TGCGCCAGCAGCCCAGGGGAGTTCAATCAGCCCCAGCATTTT,CASSPGEFNQPQHF
TRBV21-1,NA,NA,TRBJ2-5,TGTGCCAGCAGAGGGGGCCCACAGAACCAAGAGACCCAGTACTTC,CASRGGPQNQETQYF
TRBV6-6,NA,NA,TRBJ1-1,TGTGCCAGCAGTTACTCGGGTTTCGTCGGGGGAATGGCTTTCTTT,CASSYSGFVGGMAFF
TRBV29-1,NA,NA,TRBJ1-2,TGCAGCGTTTCACTTTCCCTAGGCTATGGCTACACCTTC,CSVSLSLGYGYTF
TRBV7-9,TRBD1,once,TRBJ2-3,TGTGCCAGCAGCCTCGGGGACAGGGAGTTGGATACGCAGTATTTT,CASSLGDRELDTQYF
TRBV28,NA,NA,TRBJ1-3,TGTGCCAGCAGTCCCCAGGGACCTGAGGGGGGGACCATATATTTT,CASSPQGPEGGTIYF
TRBV18,NA,NA,TRBJ1-1,TGTGCCAGCTCACCAAACTCGGGGAACACTGAAGCTTTCTTT,CASSPNSGNTEAFF
TRBV14,NA,NA,TRBJ2-3,TGTGCCAGCAGCCTAGTCAGGGGTGCAGATACGCAGTATTTT,CASSLVRGADTQYF